This T cell receptor (beta chain) came from a study of lymphopenia after photon versus proton radiotherapy. Study conclusions and caveats: Photon-treated patients lost naive T cells and TCR diversity; proton-treated stayed stable. Only patients who died were analyzed for survival; proton advantage is unproven. After the lymphocyte nadir, photon-treated repertoires showed oligoclonal expansion, especially of CD8+ Temra cells.

Clones were sequenced by immunoSEQ multiplex PCR, and TCRdb holds only the in-frame ones, with some missing. The sample has roughly 41,000 clones; more than 75% are singletons. This clone was found a few times. Its specificity is unknown. Trimming removed 2 bases from V and 3 bases from J, with 9 bases in between. Germline CDR1 reads SGHDT; CDR2 reads YYEEEE. The CDR3 totals 13 residues. The J gene is TRBJ2-7, the V gene TRBV5-6; the D gene is possibly TRBD2 (5 bases). The TCR was taken from a man aged 45-65 years with gastric cancer. Here the sequenced sample was peripheral blood, taken from a patient treated with photon-based radiotherapy. The CDR3 loop is CASSFTGNYEQYF. In DNA form, the CDR3 reads TGTGCCAGCAGCTTTACCGGGAACTACGAGCAGTACTTC.